The source of this T cell receptor (beta chain) is a study of blood T cell repertoires in COVID-19 (TCRdb year 2020). Study-wide context: The collaborator samples originated in the United States, Italy and Spain and spanned the acute and convalescent phases of COVID-19. The material from the prospective study consisted of cDNA or gDNA derived from T cells, B-cell-depleted T cells, or PBMCs. The dataset comprised deeply sampled blood TCRbeta repertoires from subjects exposed to, actively infected with, or recovered from COVID-19. A freely available public database, intended as a resource for researchers studying the immune response to SARS-CoV-2, is where the repertoires were released. Samples came from the ongoing ImmuneRACE study (first 160 participants) plus 1,254 subjects from 6 global collaborators. The sample metadata nearly always contained a de-identified subject ID, COVID-19 status, age in years and sex. Where available, HLA class I and class II types were taken from metadata supplied by the sample provider and were not determined by assay-based typing.

A distance of 9 bases separates the germline ends of V and J, which lose 0 bases and 4 bases respectively. The germline V gene yields LGHNA for CDR1 and YSLEER for CDR2. From its cysteine to its phenylalanine, the CDR3 spans 15 amino acids. Only the CDR3 DNA stays, 45 bases, in frame from base 1. Whole blood was collected in K2EDTA tubes by collaborating institutions according to the institutions' own protocols. For TCRbeta analysis, collaborators shipped samples in one of three forms: frozen whole blood, isolated PBMCs, or DNA extracted from either of those sample types. Results and caveats for the whole study, not just this receptor: How much clinical and demographic metadata was included differed by source and by participant, and the metadata was provided uncurated.

The immunoSEQ Assay, a bias-controlled multiplex PCR, was used to amplify TCRbeta CDR3 regions from genomic DNA. The authors' analysis ran thus. Nucleated cell counts per sample were estimated from amplification of reference gene primers within the assay. To quantify the absolute abundance of each unique TCRbeta CDR3 rearrangement, sequence reads were collapsed and filtered. Productive Simpson clonality was computed per sample as the square root of Simpson's diversity index over productive rearrangements. Here the immuneACCESS table is served through TCRdb, limited to in-frame sequences with V and J called. Missing clones are a known gap in these copies; in checked studies unresolved V genes cover under half, and the rest lacks a known reason. V, J and clone size are those of that table, while D and trimming were read from the DNA. For this sample the table gives 140,000 or so clones, of which 80% to 90% were detected only once. Of the sample, less than 10% falls within the top ten clones.

Remarks on this clone: Its antigen is currently not known. No clone much larger than this one lies a single base away; base qualities are absent.

The chain is encoded by TRBV4-3 joined to TRBJ1-4; the D gene assignment is ambiguous. This sequence was found in a woman aged 45-65 years with active or convalescent COVID-19. Material for sequencing was peripheral blood. The CDR3 reads as follows: CASSQDLRSNEKLFF. The nucleotide sequence reads as follows: TGCGCCAGCAGCCAAGATCTTCGGAGTAATGAAAAACTGTTTTTT.